The TCR beta chain described here comes from a study of molecular identifiers for immune sequencing clone quantification. Study-level information: The replicates split RNA from roughly 20,000 or 100,000 naive CD8 cells five ways and sequenced four. Study-wide results and limits: Whereas naive cells kept under 1% of molecules in clones above 20 RNA copies, such clones held over 98% in effectors.

This clonotype came up a few times. Its antigen is unknown. Libraries of naive CD8 cells were prepared from 20,000 to 1,000,000 sorted cells using 10%, 30% or 50% RNA. Trimming cost V 4 bases and J 0 bases; bases outside gene matches: 5. The CDR3 covers 17 residues. Germline V CDR1 and CDR2: MNHEY, SMNVEV (reference sequence). The authors built bulk TCR libraries by previously described methods with listed TCR primers. TCRdb re-analysed the PCR reads in MiXCR, keeping a single row per CDR3 protein. The sample lists roughly 100,000 distinct CDR3 sequences, under 40% occurring once. The origin of this receptor is a human donor in good health. Some libraries in this study had Jurkat cell RNA spiked in. Material for sequencing was naive CD8+ T cells from blood, with Jurkat cell RNA spiked in. Subset reported: FACS-sorted CD8+CD4-CCR7+CD45RA+ naive T cells. The chain has TRBV27 and TRBJ1-5; the match to TRBD1 covers 11 bases. CDR3 region: CASSYGQGAYSNQPQHF. The CDR3 bases are TGTGCCAGCAGTTACGGACAGGGGGCTTATAGCAATCAGCCCCAGCATTTT.